The 4 T cell receptor beta chains reported below all come from one sample, sequenced in a study of cytomegalovirus exposure and HLA in healthy donors. The PCR ran on 60 Vbeta and 13 Jbeta primers. Assay used: immunoSEQ multiplex PCR; TCRdb lists only in-frame clones, some missing. In the table there are tens of thousands of clones, roughly 85% of which are singletons. The sequenced sample was PBMCs. These receptors came from a woman aged 40 to 49 in good health and CMV-seropositive.

DNA of the CDR3: TGTGCCAGCAAAAAGGAGGGGTCTGGTTCACCCCTCCACTTT. This translates into CASKKEGSGSPLHF. The J gene is TRBJ1-6, the V gene TRBV6-5; D is perhaps TRBD1 (5 bases). Trimming pared 7 bases from V and 9 bases from J, leaving 16 bases between. The germline V gene encodes CDR1 MNHEY and CDR2 SVGAGI. This CDR3 has 14 residues.

The chain is built from TRBV5-1 and TRBJ2-3; 13 bases align to TRBD2. Germline-derived CDR1 and CDR2 are SGHRS and YFSETQ. This CDR3 region has 16 residues. V lost 4 bases to trimming and J lost 4 bases; unmatched junction nucleotides: 6. The CDR3 protein is CASSPTTSGGADTQYF. DNA of the CDR3: TGCGCCAGCAGCCCGACTACTAGCGGGGGGGCAGATACGCAGTATTTT.

V is TRBV5-1 and J is TRBJ2-3, with 12 bases aligning to TRBD2. The length of the CDR3 is 17 residues. Trimming at V came to 6 bases and at J to 1 base, leaving 9 bases not matched to a gene. Germline V gene data show CDR1 as SGHRS and CDR2 as YFSETQ. CDR3 in amino acids: CASTPALAGGGTDTQYF. The CDR3 DNA reads as TGCGCCAGCACCCCAGCCCTAGCGGGGGGGGGCACAGATACGCAGTATTTT.

The V call is TRBV7-2, the J call TRBJ2-7, with 7 nucleotides matching TRBD2. This CDR3 is built from 14 residues. Germline CDR1 SGHTA, CDR2 FQGNSA. J lost 0 bases, V lost 1 base, and 0 bases had no gene match. CDR3 in amino acids: CASSLGLASYEQYF. The CDR3 nucleotides are TGTGCCAGCAGCTTAGGACTAGCCTCCTACGAGCAGTACTTC.